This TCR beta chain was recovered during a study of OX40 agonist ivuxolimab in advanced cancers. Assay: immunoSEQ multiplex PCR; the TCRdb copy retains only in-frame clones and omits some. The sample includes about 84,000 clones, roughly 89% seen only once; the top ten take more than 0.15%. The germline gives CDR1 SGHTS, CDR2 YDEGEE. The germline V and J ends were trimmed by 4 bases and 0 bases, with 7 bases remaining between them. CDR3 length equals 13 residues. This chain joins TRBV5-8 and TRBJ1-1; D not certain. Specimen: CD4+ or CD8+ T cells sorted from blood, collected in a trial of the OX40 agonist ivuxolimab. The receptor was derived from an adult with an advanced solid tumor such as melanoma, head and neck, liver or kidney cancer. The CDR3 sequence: CASSRTLNTEAFF. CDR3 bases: TGTGCCAGCAGCCGAACGCTGAACACTGAAGCTTTCTTT. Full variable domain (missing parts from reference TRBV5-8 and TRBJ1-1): EAGVTQSPTHLIKTRGQQATLRCSPISGHTSVYWYQQALGLGLQFLLWYDEGEERNRGNFPPRFSGRQFPNYSSELNVNALELEDSALYLCASSRTLNTEAFFGQGTRLTVV.